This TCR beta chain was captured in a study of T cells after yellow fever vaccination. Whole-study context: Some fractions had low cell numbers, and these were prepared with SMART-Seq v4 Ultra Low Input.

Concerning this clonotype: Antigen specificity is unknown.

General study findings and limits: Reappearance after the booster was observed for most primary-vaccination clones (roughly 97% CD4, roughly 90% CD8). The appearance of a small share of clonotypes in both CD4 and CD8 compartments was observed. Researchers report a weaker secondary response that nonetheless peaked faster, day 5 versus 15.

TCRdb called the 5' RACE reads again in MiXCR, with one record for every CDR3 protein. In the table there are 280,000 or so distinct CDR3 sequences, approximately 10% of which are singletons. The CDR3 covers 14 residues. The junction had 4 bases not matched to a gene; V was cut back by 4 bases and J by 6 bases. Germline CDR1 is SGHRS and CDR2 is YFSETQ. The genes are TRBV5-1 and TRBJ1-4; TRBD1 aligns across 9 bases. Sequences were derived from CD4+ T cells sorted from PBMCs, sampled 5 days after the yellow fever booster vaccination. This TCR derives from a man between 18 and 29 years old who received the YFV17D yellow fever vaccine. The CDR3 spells CASSRDRDHEKLFF. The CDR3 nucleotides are TGCGCCAGCAGCCGGGACAGGGACCATGAAAAACTGTTTTTT.